The 23 T cell receptor beta chains in this list originate from one sample, sequenced in a study of CD8+CD57+ T cells in acquired aplastic anemia. Individuals selected for sequencing had exhibited CD8+CD57+ cell expansion on flow cytometry. Profiles of TCR beta VDJ and CDR3 were generated from a genomic DNA template. From the reads, TCRdb called clonotypes with MiXCR, one entry per CDR3 protein. This repertoire shows 170,000 or so distinct CDR3 sequences, 48% found once; its top ten account for 25% to 35%. Sample: sorted CD4+, CD8+, or CD8+CD57+ T cells (not recorded which) from PBMCs. The receptor set was obtained from a human donor with aplastic anemia.

J is TRBJ2-1 and V is TRBV19, with 8 positions matching TRBD2. Germline V gene data show CDR1 as LNHDA and CDR2 as SQIVND (reference sequence). The CDR3 contains 18 residues. Trimming at V came to 3 bases and at J to 3 bases, leaving 13 bases not matched to a gene. The CDR3 protein is CASSILTYSGISYNEQFF. CDR3 DNA sequence: TGTGCCAGTAGTATTCTTACTTATAGCGGGATTAGCTACAATGAGCAGTTCTTC. Variable domain in full (rest from reference TRBV19 and TRBJ2-1): DGGITQSPKYLFRKEGQNVTLSCEQNLNHDAMYWYRQDPGQGLRLIYYSQIVNDFQKGDIAEGYSVSREKKESFPLTVTSAQKNPTAFYLCASSILTYSGISYNEQFFGPGTRLTVL.

The chain has TRBV24-1 and TRBJ2-1; the match to TRBD1 covers 9 bases. J gave up 6 bases and V 9 bases, and 2 bases lay outside the gene matches. This CDR3 is 12 amino acids long. The V gene's germline CDR1 is KGHDR and CDR2 SFDVKD. CDR3 region: CATGDRVNEQFF. The CDR3 DNA sequence: TGTGCCACCGGGGACAGGGTCAATGAGCAGTTCTTC.

A word on this clonotype: An end of the junction differs from the germline gene, which may be a read error. V gene TRBV2 combines with J gene TRBJ2-7, with 11 nucleotides matching TRBD1. Germline lookup yields CDR1 SNHLY and CDR2 FYNNEI. The CDR3 has 12 residues. CDR3 sequence: CASRGQGVMECF. CDR3 bases: TGTGCCAGCAGGGGACAGGGGGTAATGGAGTGCTTC.

Concerning this clonotype itself: One end of the junction fails to match germline, which may point to a read error. This chain joins TRBV10-3 and TRBJ2-3; D might be TRBD2 (6 bases). Germline CDR1 is ENHRY and CDR2 is SYGVKD. The CDR3 runs to 18 residues. The CDR3: CASSPRELGGESTDTQYF. Written as DNA, the CDR3 is TGTGCCAGCAGTCCCCGTGAGTTAGGAGGGGAAAGCACAGATACGCAGTATTTT.

This clonotype was detected a few times. The J gene is TRBJ2-7, the V gene TRBV20-1; no clear D gene. Trimming pared 1 base from V and 2 bases from J, leaving 9 bases between. The length of the CDR3 is 13 residues. Germline V gene data show CDR1 as DFQATT and CDR2 as SNEGSKA (reference sequence). Here the CDR3 DNA reads TGCAGTGCTAGAGGGCTATCCGCCTACGAGCAGTACTTC. Amino acids: CSARGLSAYEQYF.

This clonotype was seen a handful of times. The rearrangement joins TRBV6-1 to TRBJ2-7; 9 positions agree with TRBD2. This CDR3 is 14 amino acids long. Germline trimming cut 4 bases from V and 5 bases from J; bases unmatched to any gene: 6. Germline V gene data show CDR1 as MNHNS and CDR2 as SASEGT. Written as DNA, the CDR3 is TGTGCCAGCAGTGCCGGCGGGGGGGCGAACGAGCAGTACTTC. Its protein product is CASSAGGGANEQYF.

CDR3 sequence: CASSGGEFYGYTF. The CDR3 DNA sequence: TGTGCCAGTAGCGGGGGGGAATTCTATGGCTACACCTTC. The chain carries TRBV19 and TRBJ1-2, with a tentative D call TRBD1 (5 bases). The germline V gene has CDR1 LNHDA and CDR2 SQIVND (reference sequence). Deletions cut 6 bases from V and 4 bases from J, with 12 bases between. The CDR3 runs to 13 residues.

This clonotype was detected many times. The chain employs TRBV5-1 and TRBJ2-3; tentative D call: TRBD2 (5 bases). V lost 0 bases and J 1 base, leaving 12 bases between the germline ends. The CDR3 runs 16 residues. The germline V gene encodes CDR1 SGHRS and CDR2 YFSETQ. The CDR3 reads CASSLGLALGTDTQYF. CDR3 in DNA: TGCGCCAGCAGCTTGGGGCTAGCCTTAGGCACAGATACGCAGTATTTT.

This clonotype was counted many times. The chain links TRBV25-1 to TRBJ2-1, with 13 bases fitting TRBD2. There are 14 residues in the CDR3. Germline V gene lookup returns CDR1 MGHDK and CDR2 SYGVNS. The V gene end was trimmed by 8 bases and the J gene end by 9 bases; junction bases not matched to a gene: 7. In DNA, the CDR3 is TGTGCCAGCGAAAGACTAGCGGGAGGCTCTGAGCAGTTCTTC. Its translation is CASERLAGGSEQFF.

This clonotype occurred once. This may stem from a read error, because a much larger clone lies one nucleotide away. This chain links TRBV20-1 with TRBJ1-4; D unclear. The length of the CDR3 is 16 residues. Per the germline V gene, CDR1 is DFQATT and CDR2 is SNEGSKA (reference sequence). Deletions cut 2 bases from V and 5 bases from J, with 18 bases between. CDR3 in DNA: TGCAGTGCTAGACCCCAGACCAGTTGCTCAAATGAAAAACTGTTTTTT. Encoded protein: CSARPQTSCSNEKLFF.

The chain is built from TRBV25-1 and TRBJ1-2, with 9 bases identical to TRBD1. Per the germline V gene, CDR1 is MGHDK and CDR2 is SYGVNS. CDR3 length: 14 amino acids. With V trimmed by 4 bases and J by 6 bases, 6 bases remained unmatched. The CDR3 DNA sequence: TGTGCCAGCAGTGGATGGACAGGGGTCGATGGCTACACCTTC. This translates into CASSGWTGVDGYTF.

The chain carries TRBV9 and TRBJ2-1, with D hard to call. The length of the CDR3 is 16 residues. Germline CDR1 is SGDLS and CDR2 is YYNGEE. Trimming cost V 4 bases and J 0 bases, with 14 bases left between them. In nucleotides, the CDR3 is TGTGCCAGCAGCACCAGAAGCACGAGCTCCTACAATGAGCAGTTCTTC. This codes for CASSTRSTSSYNEQFF.

This clonotype occurred a few times. V and J are TRBV12-3 or TRBV12-4 and TRBJ1-2; no definite D call. Trimming took off 6 bases at V and 9 bases at J, with 8 bases between the two ends. This CDR3 is built from 10 residues. Here the CDR3 reads CASRGDRYTF. For the CDR3, the DNA is TGTGCCAGCAGGGGCGACCGCTACACCTTC.

This clonotype was detected only once. The chain employs TRBV24-1 and TRBJ1-5, with a tentative D call TRBD1 (5 bases). V was shortened by 9 bases and J by 3 bases, with 11 bases between the two germline ends. Germline lookup yields CDR1 KGHDR and CDR2 SFDVKD. CDR3 size: 13 residues. In DNA, the CDR3 is TGTGCCACCCGGGGAGGGGACAATCAGCCCCAGCATTTT. Its protein is CATRGGDNQPQHF.

The chain joins TRBV11-2 to TRBJ2-1; 10 bases are a match to TRBD2. From germline, CDR1 is SGHAT and CDR2 FQNNGV. V dropped 2 bases and J dropped 8; count of bases not matched to a gene: 6. This CDR3 region has 15 residues. CDR3 sequence (DNA): TGTGCCAGCAGCTTACGAGCGGGGGGGCAGCATGAGCAGTTCTTC. It specifies CASSLRAGGQHEQFF. Full variable domain (rest looked up from reference TRBV11-2 and TRBJ2-1): EAGVAQSPRYKIIEKRQSVAFWCNPISGHATLYWYQQILGQGPKLLIQFQNNGVVDDSQLPKDRFSAERLKGVDSTLKIQPAKLEDSAVYLCASSLRAGGQHEQFFGPGTRLTVL.

This clonotype was recorded at least ten times. The chain uses TRBV9 and TRBJ1-5, with a weak D call TRBD1 (5 bases). Germline CDR1 SGDLS, CDR2 YYNGEE. Trimming took 4 bases from V and 7 from J, leaving 12 bases between them. The CDR3 is made up of 13 amino acids. The CDR3 loop reads CASSQGRGQPQHF. As DNA, the CDR3 is TGTGCCAGCAGCCAGGGTCGGGGCCAGCCCCAGCATTTT. Using reference TRBV9 and TRBJ1-5 for the parts outside the CDR3, the full variable domain is DSGVTQTPKHLITATGQRVTLRCSPRSGDLSVYWYQQSLDQGLQFLIQYYNGEERAKGNILERFSAQQFPDLHSELNLSSLELGDSALYFCASSQGRGQPQHFGDGTRLSIL.

The chain has TRBV2 and TRBJ1-6; D unclear. Trimming shortened V by 8 bases and J by 8 bases, and 19 bases separated the two germline ends. This CDR3 is 15 amino acids long. Germline loops: CDR1 SNHLY, CDR2 FYNNEI. CDR3 DNA: TGTGCCAGCGCGGTCCAGGCAGTACGAGATTCACCCCTCCACTTT. Its protein is CASAVQAVRDSPLHF. The variable domain in full, completed from reference TRBV2 and TRBJ1-6, reads EPEVTQTPSHQVTQMGQEVILRCVPISNHLYFYWYRQILGQKVEFLVSFYNNEISEKSEIFDDQFSVERPDGSNFTLKIRSTKLEDSAMYFCASAVQAVRDSPLHFGNGTRLTVT.

In DNA form, the CDR3 reads TGCAGCGTGTACCGGGACCGAGGGGGCTTGAACACTGAAGCTTTCTTT. Its protein product is CSVYRDRGGLNTEAFF. The chain employs TRBV29-1 and TRBJ1-1, with 7 positions matching TRBD1. The germline V gene encodes CDR1 SQVTM and CDR2 ANQGSEA. CDR3 length: 16 amino acids. Germline trimming cut 6 bases from V and 0 bases from J; bases unmatched to any gene: 13. The whole variable domain, filled in from reference TRBV29-1 and TRBJ1-1, reads SAVISQKPSRDICQRGTSLTIQCQVDSQVTMMFWYRQQPGQSLTLIATANQGSEATYESGFVIDKFPISRPNLTFSTLTVSNMSPEDSSIYLCSVYRDRGGLNTEAFFGQGTRLTVV.

This sequence joins TRBV2 and TRBJ1-5; D gene uncertain. Germline V gives CDR1 SNHLY, CDR2 FYNNEI. This CDR3 spans 14 amino acids. Trimming shortened V by 0 bases and J by 2 bases, and 5 bases separated the two germline ends. DNA of the CDR3: TGTGCCAGCAGTGAAGCACTGGGCAATCAGCCCCAGCATTTT. This sequence encodes CASSEALGNQPQHF.

This clonotype has only a few counts. Being one base from a much bigger clone, this may be a read error. The chain links TRBV2 to TRBJ1-4, with D possibly matching TRBD1 (5 bases). The CDR3 consists of 14 residues. Germline V CDR1 and CDR2: SNHLY, FYNNEI. The CDR3 DNA sequence: TGTGCCGGCAGTGAGTCTCAGGGTGATGAAAAACTGTTTTTT. It codes for CAGSESQGDEKLFF.

CDR3 sequence: CATSREDEQFF. The CDR3, as DNA: TGTGCCACCAGCAGAGAGGATGAGCAGTTCTTC. V usage is TRBV15 and J usage is TRBJ2-1; the D is unclear. Germline loops: CDR1 LNHNV, CDR2 YYDKDF (reference sequence). Trimming removed 0 bases at V and 8 bases at J, with 2 bases between. The CDR3 is 11 residues long.

The chain couples TRBV19 to TRBJ1-4; TRBD1 matches 7 bases. Germline V gene sequence: CDR1 LNHDA, CDR2 SQIVND (reference sequence). CDR3 length equals 14 residues. The junction had 6 bases not matched to a gene; V was cut back by 6 bases and J by 5 bases. The CDR3 DNA reads TGTGCCAGTAGCCGGGACAGCAAAAATGAAAAACTGTTTTTT. Its protein product is CASSRDSKNEKLFF. The full variable domain, its missing parts supplied by reference TRBV19 and TRBJ1-4, is DGGITQSPKYLFRKEGQNVTLSCEQNLNHDAMYWYRQDPGQGLRLIYYSQIVNDFQKGDIAEGYSVSREKKESFPLTVTSAQKNPTAFYLCASSRDSKNEKLFFGSGTQLSVL.

The V call is TRBV6-1, the J call TRBJ1-6; 9 bases are shared with TRBD1. The germline V gene encodes CDR1 MNHNS and CDR2 SASEGT. V shed 3 bases and J 10 bases; nucleotides not matched to a gene: 16. The CDR3 consists of 18 residues. CDR3 DNA: TGTGCCAGCAGTGAGATAGGACAGGGGCTCCCTAATCGATCACCCCTCCACTTT. Amino acid sequence: CASSEIGQGLPNRSPLHF.